This T cell receptor (beta chain) emerged from a study of blood T cells in healthy people across ages. Study-wide results and caveats: Leaving the PBMCs unsorted stopped any conclusive comparison of naive versus antigen-experienced cells. The percentage of naive T cells correlated strongly with TCR beta diversity. Observed TCR beta diversity per million T cells went down as age went up. This fall followed a roughly linear course with age.

A sample-barcoded 5' primer and a J-beta primer mix were used in a second PCR of roughly 6 to 12 cycles. Carrying 12 random nucleotides, a template-switch adaptor labeled each individual cDNA molecule. TCRdb used MiXCR to reprocess the 5' RACE reads, holding one entry per CDR3 protein. The sample records more than 700,000 distinct CDR3 sequences, about 55% being singletons. Germline-derived CDR1 and CDR2 are MNHEY and SVGEGT. CDR3 length: 12 residues. Regarding this clonotype: Its matching antigen is unknown.

The chain uses TRBV6-2 or TRBV6-3 and TRBJ2-5; D may be TRBD1 (6 bases). The J call could be wrong; TRBJ2-7 is a better fit for the DNA end. This receptor was taken from an elderly man in good health. Sequenced sample: blood. CDR3 nucleotide sequence: TGTGCCAGCCGAACATCAGGGGTCGAGCAGTACTTC. Amino acid sequence: CASRTSGVEQYF.